This TCR beta chain originates from a study of control samples from healthy donors and cancer patients. Clones were read by immunoSEQ multiplex PCR, and TCRdb kept only the in-frame ones, dropping some. The sample yields approximately 170,000 clones, roughly 90% seen once. The V gene end was trimmed by 2 bases and the J gene end by 2 bases; junction bases not matched to a gene: 3. Germline V CDR1 and CDR2: MNHNS, SASEGT. CDR3 length: 15 residues. Sequencing was carried out using blood. The rearrangement links TRBV6-1 to TRBJ1-2; 9 bases align to TRBD1. The origin of this receptor is a woman in her forties or fifties in good health. CDR3 coding DNA: TGTGCCAGCAGTGAATGGACAGGGGAGAACTATGGCTACACCTTC. Its protein product is CASSEWTGENYGYTF.